This is a list of T cell receptor beta chains from one sample in a study of shared clonotypes between healthy human individuals. Only in-frame clones appear in the TCRdb table, and some are missing; sequencing was by immunoSEQ multiplex PCR. The sample contains about 2,200,000 clones, approximately 94% of which appear only once. The sequencing sample was made of naive CD8+ T cells from PBMCs. The receptors shown here come from a man aged 18-30 years in good health. Some clones in this sample may be carry-over from other donors' samples. Both conserved end residues are part of each CDR3. The D gene is left open where the match is weak. For some rows the clone size is stated as once, few or many, or as a class when expanded; others skip it.

cdr3_nt cdr3_aa clone_size j_call v_call d_call
TGCAGCGTTGTATCTGGGAATGTGGGCGAGCAGTACTTC CSVVSGNVGEQYF NA TRBJ2-7 TRBV29-1 NA
TGTGCCAGCAGCCAGGGGGGGTCCGTCGAGCAGTTCTTC CASSQGGSVEQFF NA TRBJ2-1 TRBV28 NA
TGTGCCAGCAGTTTTGCGGGACTAGCGGGAGTCGTCGACGAGCAGTACTTC CASSFAGLAGVVDEQYF NA TRBJ2-7 TRBV28 TRBD2
TGCAGCGTTGAAGAGGACACTGAAGCTTTCTTT CSVEEDTEAFF few TRBJ1-1 TRBV29-1 NA
TGTGCCAGCAGTTTAGGGCAACTAGCGGGACTCACAGATACGCAGTATTTT CASSLGQLAGLTDTQYF NA TRBJ2-3 TRBV28 TRBD2
TGTGCCATCAGTGACGACAGGGGGCGGGCTGAAGCTTTCTTT CAISDDRGRAEAFF NA TRBJ1-1 TRBV10-3 TRBD1
TGTGCCAGCAGCTTGTTGTCGACAGGTCTCTACTACGAGCAGTACTTC CASSLLSTGLYYEQYF once TRBJ2-7 TRBV7-2 NA
TGCAGCGTTGTCAGGCGGACAGGGGGCTACGAGCAGTACTTC CSVVRRTGGYEQYF NA TRBJ2-7 TRBV29-1 TRBD1
TGTGCCAGCAGCCCGGGACAGGAGATCAACTACGAGCAGTACTTC CASSPGQEINYEQYF NA TRBJ2-7 TRBV28 TRBD1
TGTGCCAGCAGCAACCCCGTACAGGGGCATAACTATGGCTACACCTTC CASSNPVQGHNYGYTF NA TRBJ1-2 TRBV7-9 TRBD1
TGTGCCAGCAGCAACCGACTAGCGGGTCCCGTCGAGCAGTACTTC CASSNRLAGPVEQYF NA TRBJ2-7 TRBV7-8 TRBD2